Each of the 10 T cell receptor delta chains below was sequenced from the same sample in a study of human gamma delta and Vdelta1 T cells (dated by TCRdb to the late 2010s). The method behind the library was PCR. The data were produced on an Illumina MiSeq. TCRdb called clones from the public reads with CATT, and repeated DNA sequences were later combined into one row. The sample profile shows some 13,000 delta-chain clones; about half of them were found once. Approximately 1.5% of the sample is in the top ten clones. The antigens for these receptors are not known. The specimen was Vdelta1 gamma-delta T cells from blood grown in culture (DOT cells). In light of the paper, this sample's cell subset or site label describes: Delta One T cells, in vitro expanded/differentiated Vd1+ gamma-delta T cells. The receptors stem from a human donor in good health.

The chain links TRDV1 to TRDJ1; 12 positions match TRDD3. V was pared by 1 base and J by 0 bases, with 15 bases of the junction left unmatched. This CDR3 spans 21 amino acids. The germline V gene encodes CDR1 TSWWSYY and CDR2 QGS. The CDR3 region is CALGERSLGDTDVLYTDKLIF. The CDR3 DNA follows: TGTGCTCTTGGGGAACGAAGTCTGGGGGATACGGATGTACTGTACACCGATAAACTCATCTTT.

The genes are TRDV1 and TRDJ1; 10 bases map to TRDD3. Looked up from germline, CDR1 is TSWWSYY and CDR2 is QGS. Unmatched junction bases numbered 20, after V lost 0 bases and J lost 4 bases. This CDR3 region has 21 residues. The CDR3 DNA reads as TGTGCTCTTGGGGAACTACCGATTCCGGTCCCTTACTGGGGGATCATCGATAAACTCATCTTT. Residues: CALGELPIPVPYWGIIDKLIF.

This clone has a handful of counts. The chain is built from TRDV1 and TRDJ1; 7 bases are shared with TRDD3. The CDR3 loop spans 21 amino acids. From germline, CDR1 is TSWWSYY and CDR2 QGS. J gave up 0 bases and V 0 bases, and 19 bases lay outside the gene matches. CDR3 DNA: TGTGCTCTTGGGGAACTAGTGTCTACGGGGGGATTTGTAAGGTACACCGATAAACTCATCTTT. Translating it yields CALGELVSTGGFVRYTDKLIF.

This clone showed up just a few times. The chain has TRDV1 and TRDJ1; no firm D call. The germline V and J ends were trimmed by 4 bases and 1 base, with 10 bases remaining between them. The CDR3 totals 14 residues. CDR1 TSWWSYY and CDR2 QGS come from the germline V gene. The CDR3 region has the DNA TGTGCTCTTGGGGGATTTATGGGCACCGATAAACTCATCTTT. It is translated as CALGGFMGTDKLIF.

This clone was counted only a few times. V usage is TRDV1 and J usage is TRDJ1; the match to TRDD3 covers 9 bases. J was trimmed by 0 bases and V by 8 bases; bases with no gene match: 25. This CDR3 region has 21 residues. The germline CDR1 and CDR2 sequences are TSWWSYY and QGS. CDR3 region: CALTSIPSIGGYPRYTDKLIF. The CDR3 nucleotides read TGTGCTCTTACATCTATTCCTTCCATCGGGGGATACCCTCGCTACACCGATAAACTCATCTTT.

This clone was detected a few times. V gene TRDV1 combines with J gene TRDJ1; 13 bases fit TRDD3. Trimming at V came to 0 bases and at J to 8 bases, leaving 21 bases not matched to a gene. CDR3 length: 21 residues. Germline V CDR1 and CDR2: TSWWSYY, QGS. The CDR3 DNA reads as TGTGCTCTTGGGGAACTGATCCCCATACTGGGGGATACGGGCCCTGACACGAAACTCATCTTT. Translating it yields CALGELIPILGDTGPDTKLIF.

This clone turned up a few times. This chain connects TRDV1 to TRDJ3, with TRDD3 identical over 10 bases. There are 24 residues in the CDR3. CDR1 and CDR2 (germline): TSWWSYY, QGS. V was clipped by 2 bases and J by 0 bases; unmatched bases: 19. The chain's CDR3 is CALGESGGPSRGIRSSWDTRQMFF. The CDR3 region has the DNA TGTGCTCTTGGGGAATCAGGAGGGCCTTCCCGGGGGATACGGAGCTCCTGGGACACCCGACAGATGTTTTTC.

This chain connects TRDV1 to TRDJ2, with 13 bases fitting TRDD3. Germline values: CDR1 TSWWSYY, CDR2 QGS. Trimming cost V 1 base and J 7 bases; bases outside gene matches: 24. The CDR3 extends over 23 amino acids. Here the CDR3 reads CALGEQTNRDWGIRLLSVAQLFF. The CDR3, as DNA: TGTGCTCTTGGGGAACAAACCAATCGGGACTGGGGGATACGCCTGCTTTCGGTAGCACAACTCTTCTTT.

This clone has more than one count but fewer than ten. V gene TRDV1 combines with J gene TRDJ1; D might be TRDD2 (6 bases). Trimming removed 0 bases from V and 0 bases from J, with 20 bases in between. CDR1 and CDR2 (germline): TSWWSYY, QGS. This CDR3 has 19 amino acids. CDR3 region: CALGELTRPSLEYTDKLIF. The DNA of the CDR3 is TGTGCTCTTGGGGAACTCACAAGGCCTTCCCTAGAGTACACCGATAAACTCATCTTT.

The gene calls are TRDV3 and TRDJ1; 7 nucleotides line up with TRDD3. J gave up 2 bases and V 5 bases, and 8 bases lay outside the gene matches. CDR3 length equals 13 residues. Per the germline V gene, CDR1 is TVYSNPD and CDR2 is GDNSRS (reference sequence). CDR3 sequence reads: CARVLGSTDKLIF. The DNA for the CDR3 is TGTGCCCGCGTACTGGGGAGTACCGATAAACTCATCTTT.